Given below is one TCR beta chain in context. Its matching antigen is unknown. Its ends do not fully match the called genes, so a read error is possible. CDR3 length: 14 amino acids. Multiplex touch-down PCR with TRB-A/B primers amplified rearranged V-D-J TRB sequences. Via MiXCR, TCRdb re-called the multiplex PCR reads, giving one row per CDR3 protein. The sample yields roughly 6,200 distinct CDR3 sequences, 25% to 30% seen once. Amplification of TCR beta used genomic DNA extracted from peripheral blood. This record comes from a study of T cell repertoires in aging, cancer and after chemotherapy. About the research overall: Repeat sampling of healthy donors over several months to years showed clear clonal overlap.

General study results and limits: Compared with age-matched healthy donors, untreated hematological or solid cancer patients showed higher blood TCR clonality. Across the chemotherapy interval, each cancer cohort showed higher median generation probability, suggesting thymic rebound. In healthy donors, age-related TCR diversity loss mainly reflected lost richness.

The chain is built from TRBV12-3 or TRBV12-4 and TRBJ2-1; D call uncertain. The origin of this receptor is a human donor in good health. The sequenced sample consisted of blood. The CDR3 DNA reads as TGTGCCACACTCCGGAATGTGGGATACAATGAGCTGTTCTTC. As protein: CATLRNVGYNELFF.